One and the same sample provided the 12 T cell receptor beta chains below, sequenced in a study of shared clonotypes between healthy human individuals. Repertoires were generated with immunoSEQ multiplex PCR, while TCRdb's copy carries only in-frame clones and drops some. The sample has fewer than 1.4 million clones; about four fifths are singletons. The specimen sequenced was memory CD4+ T cells from PBMCs. The sample's subset: CD45RA-negative fraction. The receptors here all came from a young man in good health. Some clones in this sample may be carry-over from other donors' samples.

The gene calls are TRBV7-3 and TRBJ2-1; D perhaps matches TRBD1 (6 bases). The length of the CDR3 is 16 residues. Trimming shortened V by 4 bases and J by 2 bases, and 15 bases separated the two germline ends. CDR1 is SGHTA and CDR2 is FQGTGA in the germline V gene. CDR3 in amino acids: CASSSRTAKAYNEQFF. The CDR3 nucleotides are TGTGCCAGCAGCTCCCGGACAGCTAAGGCCTACAATGAGCAGTTCTTC.

The chain is built from TRBV19 and TRBJ1-1; 7 nucleotides line up with TRBD1. J lost 3 bases, V lost 6 bases, and 13 bases had no gene match. CDR1 and CDR2 from the germline V gene are LNHDA and SQIVND (reference sequence). The length of the CDR3 is 16 residues. The CDR3 sequence: CASSFPRQGRDTEAFF. The CDR3 DNA reads as TGTGCCAGTAGCTTCCCCCGACAGGGTCGAGACACTGAAGCTTTCTTT.

The chain combines TRBV5-1 with TRBJ2-7; no reliable D call. The V end lost 2 bases, the J end lost 0 bases, and 12 bases lay between the germline ends. Germline loops: CDR1 SGHRS, CDR2 YFSETQ. The CDR3 has 15 residues. CDR3 in amino acids: CASSFLDSSSYEQYF. The CDR3 DNA is TGCGCCAGCAGCTTCTTGGATAGCAGCTCCTACGAGCAGTACTTC. The whole variable domain, filled in from reference TRBV5-1 and TRBJ2-7, reads KAGVTQTPRYLIKTRGQQVTLSCSPISGHRSVSWYQQTPGQGLQFLFEYFSETQRNKGNFPGRFSGRQFSNSRSEMNVSTLELGDSALYLCASSFLDSSSYEQYFGPGTRLTVT.

V is TRBV28 and J is TRBJ1-2; the match to TRBD1 covers 9 bases. Germline V gene sequence: CDR1 MDHEN, CDR2 SYDVKM. CDR3 length: 13 residues. Trimming at V came to 9 bases and at J to 8 bases, leaving 10 bases not matched to a gene. This CDR3 is CASITGTGMGYTF. In DNA, the CDR3 is TGTGCCAGTATCACCGGGACAGGGATGGGCTACACCTTC.

The V and J genes are TRBV15 and TRBJ1-5; D unresolved. The CDR3 spans 15 residues. Germline V gene data show CDR1 as LNHNV and CDR2 as YYDKDF (reference sequence). Trimming left V 5 bases short and J 4 bases short, with 15 bases between. CDR3 sequence reads: CATSEQMMGNQPQHF. In DNA form, the CDR3 reads TGTGCCACCAGCGAGCAAATGATGGGGAATCAGCCCCAGCATTTT.

The chain joins TRBV4-1 to TRBJ2-7; 8 bases match TRBD1. The CDR3 is 15 amino acids. The germline V gene has CDR1 MGHRA and CDR2 YSYEKL. The V gene end was trimmed by 4 bases and the J gene end by 0 bases; junction bases not matched to a gene: 5. The DNA of the CDR3 is TGCGCCAGCAGCCGCACGGGGACAGGCTCCTACGAGCAGTACTTC. Translated: CASSRTGTGSYEQYF.

The V call is TRBV28, the J call TRBJ2-3; no clear D gene. Trimming removed 4 bases from V and 0 bases from J, with 11 bases in between. The CDR3 is made up of 15 amino acids. Germline-derived CDR1 and CDR2 are MDHEN and SYDVKM. The CDR3 loop reads CASSWGRTSTDTQYF. DNA of the CDR3: TGTGCCAGCAGTTGGGGTCGAACTAGCACAGATACGCAGTATTTT.

This clone has more than one count but fewer than ten. This chain connects TRBV29-1 to TRBJ2-2, with TRBD2 matching over 10 bases. The CDR3 has 18 amino acids. The germline V gene encodes CDR1 SQVTM and CDR2 ANQGSEA. V was clipped by 3 bases and J by 2 bases; unmatched bases: 12. This CDR3 reads CSVDLSSGSIGNTGELFF. CDR3 bases: TGCAGCGTTGACCTGTCTAGCGGGAGTATTGGAAACACCGGGGAGCTGTTTTTT.

The chain joins TRBV5-8 to TRBJ2-1; TRBD1 might be the D (7 bases). Germline V CDR1 and CDR2: SGHTS, YDEGEE. This CDR3 has 14 residues. V was pared by 1 base and J by 5 bases, with 10 bases between. CDR3 nucleotide sequence: TGTGCCAGCAGCTTGCCAGGGGGGAACAATGAGCAGTTCTTC. It encodes CASSLPGGNNEQFF.

The chain is built from TRBV7-9 and TRBJ1-1; possibly TRBD1 for D (5 bases). The CDR3 spans 16 residues. Germline V gene data show CDR1 as SEHNR and CDR2 as FQNEAQ (reference sequence). Trimming took 4 bases from V and 4 from J, leaving 19 bases between them. The CDR3 here is CASSSRDASLGTEAFF. The CDR3 DNA reads as TGTGCCAGCAGCTCTCGGGACGCCAGCTTGGGCACTGAAGCTTTCTTT.

In this sample, this clone turned up a few times. The chain links TRBV5-8 to TRBJ2-7; TRBD1 is a possible D gene (6 bases). V was cut by 5 bases and J by 3 bases, with 18 bases left in between. Germline V gene lookup returns CDR1 SGHTS and CDR2 YDEGEE. This CDR3 has 15 residues. CDR3 sequence (DNA): TGTGCCAGCAGGTCAAATCCCGGACAGCGCTACGAGCAGTACTTC. Protein: CASRSNPGQRYEQYF.

The chain has TRBV4-2 and TRBJ2-1; D call uncertain. V gave up 3 bases and J gave up 4 bases, with 7 bases separating them. The CDR3 covers 13 residues. CDR1 and CDR2 (germline): LGHNA, YNFKEQ. In DNA form, the CDR3 reads TGTGCCAGCAGCCATGCCCGGTACAATGAGCAGTTCTTC. It translates to CASSHARYNEQFF.